The 5 T cell receptor beta chains in this list originate from one sample, sequenced in a study of blood T cell repertoires in COVID-19. Libraries were prepared by immunoSEQ multiplex PCR; TCRdb keeps only in-frame clonotypes and omits some of them. Of 150,000 to 200,000 clones in the sample, 85% to 95% were seen once. Source material: peripheral blood. The source of these receptors is a woman aged 45 to 65 with acute or convalescent COVID-19.

The rearrangement joins TRBV27 to TRBJ2-1, with no clear D. The V end lost 4 bases, the J end lost 7 bases, and 8 bases lay between the germline ends. The CDR3 contains 12 residues. CDR1 is MNHEY, CDR2 SMNVEV, per germline (reference sequence). CDR3 DNA: TGTGCCAGCAGTTCCTCCTTAAATGAGCAGTTCTTC. Encoded protein: CASSSSLNEQFF.

The J gene is TRBJ2-1, the V gene TRBV11-2; TRBD1 agrees at 8 bases. CDR1 is SGHAT, CDR2 FQNNGV, per germline. The trim removed 6 bases at V and 7 bases at J, leaving 14 bases unmatched. The CDR3 length is 16 residues. CDR3 bases: TGTGCCAGCAGACGTATGACAGGGGAGGCGCGGAATGAGCAGTTCTTC. It yields the protein CASRRMTGEARNEQFF.

The V call is TRBV16, the J call TRBJ2-1; D is undetermined. Germline CDR1 reads KGHSY; CDR2 reads FQNENV. V was clipped by 4 bases and J by 10 bases, with 14 bases between them. This CDR3 is 13 amino acids long. CDR3 region: CASSPLDVVEQFF. CDR3 nucleotide sequence: TGTGCCAGCAGCCCACTTGATGTTGTGGAGCAGTTCTTC.

The V call is TRBV7-9, the J call TRBJ2-2; TRBD2 might be the D (5 bases). CDR3 length: 16 amino acids. CDR1 and CDR2 from the germline V gene are SEHNR and FQNEAQ (reference sequence). Trimming removed 5 bases at V and 7 bases at J, with 20 bases between. The CDR3 region has the DNA TGTGCCAGCAGCCCCCCAGCCGGGGTTCGTCTCGGGGAGCTGTTTTTT. Translating gives CASSPPAGVRLGELFF.

CDR3 nucleotides: TGCGCCAGGCGTACGGTCGGGACAGACAGCTCCTACGAGCAGTACTTC. It yields the protein CARRTVGTDSSYEQYF. The V call is TRBV10-2, the J call TRBJ2-7; 7 bases map to TRBD1. Germline assignment: CDR1 WSHSY and CDR2 SAAADI. The trim removed 9 bases at V and 0 bases at J, leaving 14 bases unmatched. The CDR3 has 16 residues.